Below, one TCR beta chain is given with its context. No cognate antigen has been identified for it. No quality values exist for individual bases; no much larger clone is one base distant. The data derive from a study of PD-L1 blockade in urothelial cancer (dated by TCRdb to 2015 to 2018). In the study overall: Every patient began therapy in 2014 and was given atezolizumab 1,200 mg intravenously every 3 weeks. In the same patients, whole exome sequencing and RNA sequencing of pretreatment tumors were performed in addition to TCR sequencing. An ECOG performance status of 0 or 1 was recorded for the patients, and 0 to 3 prior chemotherapy regimens had been received by the patients. Roughly nine patients achieved durable clinical benefit and some 21 did not. Blood samples gave a median of about 150,000 T cells and 82,636 unique TCRs, with a median clonality of 0.080. Some 30 patients had pretreatment blood TCR-seq, some 24 had at least one posttreatment blood collection, and some 24 had tumor TCR-seq. Somatic, immune and clinical correlates of response to PD-L1 blockade with atezolizumab in urothelial cancer were the focus of an exploratory multi-omic analysis. About 85% of the roughly 29 patients were males with bladder-origin urothelial cancer, and about 60% of the 29 reported a prior smoking history. Durable clinical benefit was defined as progression-free survival longer than 6 months, and TCR features were also tested against progression-free and overall survival. Pretreatment tumor samples and matched peripheral blood, collected serially before and after atezolizumab treatment, underwent TCR sequencing. Blood samples were analyzed at two time points: 3 weeks after treatment start (second dose) and 6 weeks after treatment start. Paper-wide results and their limitations: Because the sample size was small (n of about 29) and many exploratory analyses were performed, the results are intended to be hypothesis-generating. At 3 weeks after the start of treatment, tumor-associated TCR clones in peripheral blood had expanded more in patients with durable benefit (n of about 22, p = 0.022). Improved progression-free and overall survival was found to be associated with pretreatment peripheral blood TCR clonality below the median.

V is cut back by 8 bases and J by 0 bases, with 6 bases in the junction unmatched. The CDR3, from cysteine to phenylalanine, totals 15 residues. The retained sequence is limited to the CDR3, 45 bases, with the frame set at the first base. The germline V gene encodes CDR1 MGHRA and CDR2 YSYEKL. What this sample's time point label stands for: pretreatment peripheral blood. A total of 29 patients with locally advanced or metastatic urothelial carcinoma, treated at Memorial Sloan Kettering on a trial protocol, made up the cohort. Peripheral blood mononuclear cells were collected from each patient pretreatment and during treatment, giving between 1 and 8 total time points per patient. The Qiagen DNeasy Blood extraction kit was used to purify genomic DNA from total PBMCs and tumor samples. PBMCs were collected pretreatment and during treatment, and were isolated and stored as previously described. Synthetic TCR analog templates were spiked into each PCR so that absolute template abundance could be estimated from read counts. The immunoSEQ assay used bias-controlled V and J gene primers to amplify TCRbeta CDR3 regions from genomic DNA. Sequencing of rearranged TCRbeta segments was done at approximately 20X coverage. Regarding the original processing steps: Clustering was used to correct sequencing errors, and CDR3s were annotated against IMGT so that V, D and J genes could be assigned. Downstream analyses used only productive TCRbeta rearrangements and left out out-of-frame or stop-codon sequences. To compute clonality, Shannon entropy was normalized by the log of the number of unique productive sequences and then subtracted from one. Fisher's exact test with Benjamini-Hochberg correction, using a cutoff of adjusted p below 0.01, was how clones that differed between time points or between blood and tumor were identified. TCRdb carries this immuneACCESS record with in-frame sequences only. Its versions omit some clonotypes, under half of them owing to an unresolved V gene in the studies checked, with the rest unexplained. V, J and clone size are taken as reported in that table, and D and trimming were inferred from the DNA itself. This sample comprises over 45,000 clones, just over 85% of them detected only once. Jointly, the top ten make up roughly 22% of the sample.

Sequenced material: PBMCs, taken around atezolizumab (anti-PD-L1) treatment. The V and J genes are TRBV4-1 and TRBJ2-1; TRBD1 fits 8 bases in the junction. The sequence came from a man in his 60s with urothelial cancer. The sequenced DNA: TGCGCCAGCCAAAGTGGGACAGGCTCCTACAATGAGCAGTTCTTC. Its amino acids are CASQSGTGSYNEQFF.